These 17 T cell receptor beta chains originate from one sample sequenced in a study of blood T cell repertoires in COVID-19. Clones were sequenced by immunoSEQ multiplex PCR, and TCRdb holds only the in-frame ones, with some missing. The table shows 120,000 to 150,000 clones, with 80% to 85% occurring only once. The sample taken for sequencing was peripheral blood. These receptor sequences come from a man aged 25-40 years with COVID-19, enrolled during active disease.

The chain recombines TRBV10-1 with TRBJ2-5; TRBD1 is a possible D gene (6 bases). Trimming removed 6 bases at V and 6 bases at J, with 14 bases between. The CDR3 is made up of 13 amino acids. The V gene's germline CDR1 is WNHNN and CDR2 SYGVQD (reference sequence). CDR3 bases: TGCGCCAGCAGCGAAGGGGGTTTGAAGACCCAGTACTTC. It encodes CASSEGGLKTQYF.

Here the CDR3 reads CASRLTYSNYGYTF. CDR3 coding DNA: TGTGCCAGTAGACTCACGTACTCTAACTATGGCTACACCTTC. The chain carries TRBV19 and TRBJ1-2; D unclear. V was clipped by 6 bases and J by 0 bases, with 11 bases between them. The CDR3 extends over 14 amino acids. The germline V gene has CDR1 LNHDA and CDR2 SQIVND (reference sequence).

The rearrangement uses TRBV6-6 and TRBJ2-1; 8 nucleotides agree with TRBD2. The CDR3 contains 16 residues. Germline V CDR1 and CDR2: MNHNY, SVGAGI (reference sequence). J was trimmed by 7 bases and V by 0 bases; bases with no gene match: 8. CDR3 DNA: TGTGCCAGCAGTTACTCTGCGGCGGGAGGTCGAAATGAGCAGTTCTTC. Protein sequence: CASSYSAAGGRNEQFF.

The sample holds one count of this clone. The chain uses TRBV28 and TRBJ2-7; TRBD1 agrees at 12 bases. The CDR3 runs to 15 residues. The V and J ends lost 5 bases and 6 bases, in that order; junction bases with no gene match: 8. Germline-derived CDR1 and CDR2 are MDHEN and SYDVKM. The CDR3 here is CASSQAGTGGGEQYF. The DNA for the CDR3 is TGTGCCAGCAGTCAAGCGGGGACAGGGGGCGGCGAGCAGTACTTC.

J is TRBJ2-3 and V is TRBV7-2; possible D gene TRBD2, 6 bases. CDR3 length: 15 residues. Germline V gives CDR1 SGHTA, CDR2 FQGNSA. V was shortened by 5 bases and J by 3 bases, with 15 bases between the two germline ends. CDR3 sequence: CASSLATSRTDTQYF. Here the CDR3 DNA reads TGTGCCAGCAGCCTTGCGACTAGTAGGACAGATACGCAGTATTTT.

The J gene is TRBJ2-5, the V gene TRBV28; perhaps TRBD1 as D (6 bases). From germline, CDR1 is MDHEN and CDR2 SYDVKM. Trimming cost V 7 bases and J 5 bases, with 23 bases left between them. The CDR3 sequence is 16 residues long. CDR3 loop: CASNILGARTRETQYF. The DNA for the CDR3 is TGTGCCAGCAACATTTTGGGGGCCCGAACTCGGGAGACCCAGTACTTC.

The chain uses TRBV28 and TRBJ1-1; no clear D gene. Germline values: CDR1 MDHEN, CDR2 SYDVKM. Deletions cut 6 bases from V and 1 base from J, with 9 bases between. The CDR3 sequence is 13 residues long. CDR3 coding DNA: TGTGCCAGCAGACCCCCCGGGAACACTGAAGCTTTCTTT. As protein: CASRPPGNTEAFF.

This rearrangement joins TRBV2 to TRBJ2-3; 12 nucleotides match TRBD2. From germline, CDR1 is SNHLY and CDR2 FYNNEI. Trimming removed 8 bases from V and 5 bases from J; junction bases left unmatched: 2. The CDR3 sequence is 13 residues long. CDR3 region: CASGGLAGDTQYF. The DNA for the CDR3 is TGTGCCAGCGGGGGACTAGCGGGAGATACGCAGTATTTT.

The rearrangement uses TRBV3-1 (or the pseudogene TRBV3-2) and TRBJ1-5; D not resolved. V was trimmed by 0 bases and J by 0 bases, leaving 6 bases between them. The CDR3 consists of 15 residues. The germline V gene has CDR1 LGHDT and CDR2 YNNKEL (reference sequence). CDR3 DNA sequence: TGTGCCAGCAGCCAAGATGCGGGTAGCAATCAGCCCCAGCATTTT. Amino acids: CASSQDAGSNQPQHF.

V and J are TRBV11-2 and TRBJ1-5; weak D call: TRBD1 (6 bases). This CDR3 region has 13 residues. Trimming stripped 6 bases from V and 5 bases from J, with 11 bases between. Germline CDR1 is SGHAT and CDR2 is FQNNGV. The CDR3 DNA reads TGTGCCAGCAGTGAAAACAGGGATCAGCCCCAGCATTTT. Translating it yields CASSENRDQPQHF.

V is TRBV27 and J is TRBJ1-1; 8 bases match TRBD1. This CDR3 has 15 residues. V dropped 4 bases and J dropped 1; count of bases not matched to a gene: 5. CDR1 MNHEY and CDR2 SMNVEV come from the germline V gene (reference sequence). The CDR3 nucleotides are TGTGCCAGCAGTTCGACAGGGGCGGCGAACACTGAAGCTTTCTTT. Protein product: CASSSTGAANTEAFF.

The chain employs TRBV28 and TRBJ2-1; 10 bases agree with TRBD1. The CDR3 runs to 15 residues. V trimming: 6 bases; J trimming: 10 bases; junction bases outside the gene matches: 12. Germline assignment: CDR1 MDHEN and CDR2 SYDVKM. The CDR3 sequence is CASRLGDRGLKEQFF. CDR3 DNA sequence: TGTGCCAGCAGACTCGGGGACAGGGGATTGAAAGAGCAGTTCTTC.

Regarding this clone: Given the absence of the conserved phenylalanine or tryptophan at the CDR3 end, a read error is likely. No DNA is shown, since the ends of the CDR3 on it are uncertain; the CDR3 is the one TCRdb lists. V is TRBV7-2 and J is TRBJ2-7; the table's D gene call, TRBD2, was not cross checked with the DNA. The germline CDR1 and CDR2 sequences are SGHTA and FQGNSA. Both ends counted, the CDR3 spans 12 residues. This CDR3 is CASSLGGGLADL.

This chain links TRBV6-5 with TRBJ2-1, with 8 positions matching TRBD1. The CDR3 totals 14 residues. Germline V lookup: CDR1 MNHEY, CDR2 SVGAGI. V lost 2 bases to trimming and J lost 6 bases; unmatched junction nucleotides: 3. CDR3 residues: CASSYDGQGNEQFF. For the CDR3, the DNA is TGTGCCAGCAGTTACGATGGACAGGGCAATGAGCAGTTCTTC.

The chain employs TRBV5-1 and TRBJ1-2; 7 bases map to TRBD1. Germline CDR1 and CDR2: SGHRS and YFSETQ. The CDR3 contains 16 residues. The junction had 9 bases not matched to a gene; V was cut back by 0 bases and J by 4 bases. In nucleotides, the CDR3 is TGCGCCAGCAGCTTGGAGGGGGCAGGAACACGCTATGGCTACACCTTC. Its translation: CASSLEGAGTRYGYTF.

V gene TRBV30 combines with J gene TRBJ1-2; TRBD1 is a possible D gene (6 bases). The CDR3 loop spans 13 amino acids. V was pared by 5 bases and J by 8 bases, with 18 bases between. Germline V gives CDR1 GTSNPN, CDR2 SVGIG (reference sequence). The CDR3 loop reads CAWDEQGERGYTF. Written as DNA, the CDR3 is TGTGCCTGGGATGAACAGGGCGAAAGGGGCTACACCTTC.

The rearrangement joins TRBV27 to TRBJ2-7, with D possibly matching TRBD1 (5 bases). V was cut by 6 bases and J by 2 bases, with 11 bases left in between. The CDR3 runs 13 residues. CDR1 and CDR2 (germline): MNHEY, SMNVEV (reference sequence). CDR3 nucleotides: TGTGCCAGCAGGATACAGGATACCTACGAGCAGTACTTC. The encoded protein is CASRIQDTYEQYF.